Presented here are 10 T cell receptor beta chains from one specimen sequenced in a study of T cell responses to AZD1222 COVID-19 vaccine. Only in-frame clones appear in the TCRdb table, and some are missing; sequencing was by immunoSEQ multiplex PCR. This sample has under 150,000 clones, with almost 90% found just once. Sample: peripheral blood, taken 28 days after the second AZD1222 dose. The receptors stem from an adult who received the AZD1222 COVID-19 vaccine.

This CDR3 is CASSLGVSAGGGSQPQHF. CDR3 in DNA: TGTGCCAGCAGCTTAGGGGTAAGCGCAGGAGGGGGCAGTCAGCCCCAGCATTTT. V usage is TRBV7-2 and J usage is TRBJ1-5; 7 bases match TRBD1. CDR3 length: 18 amino acids. V lost 1 base to trimming and J lost 6 bases; unmatched junction nucleotides: 15. CDR1 is SGHTA and CDR2 is FQGNSA in the germline V gene.

This chain connects TRBV25-1 to TRBJ2-5, with 7 bases that match TRBD1. The V gene's germline CDR1 is MGHDK and CDR2 SYGVNS. Unmatched junction bases numbered 5, after V lost 1 base and J lost 3 bases. The CDR3 has 15 amino acids. The CDR3 sequence: CASSEWTGSKETQYF. Written as DNA, the CDR3 is TGTGCCAGCAGTGAATGGACAGGCTCTAAAGAGACCCAGTACTTC.

This chain joins TRBV6-5 and TRBJ2-5, with 9 positions matching TRBD2. The CDR3 spans 14 residues. J gave up 5 bases and V 6 bases, and 7 bases lay outside the gene matches. Looked up from germline, CDR1 is MNHEY and CDR2 is SVGAGI. CDR3 sequence reads: CASRGLANRETQYF. For the CDR3, the DNA is TGTGCCAGCAGAGGACTAGCGAATAGGGAGACCCAGTACTTC.

The sample holds one count of this clone. The chain joins TRBV6-2 or TRBV6-3 to TRBJ1-6; the D is unclear. V was clipped by 5 bases and J by 9 bases, with 8 bases between them. In germline, CDR1 is MNHEY, CDR2 SVGEGT. CDR3 length equals 12 residues. The CDR3 DNA is TGTGCCAGCAGTCTACAGAGTTCACCCCTCCACTTT. Its translation is CASSLQSSPLHF.

The chain couples TRBV4-2 to TRBJ1-5; a weak D match, TRBD1 (6 bases). The germline V and J ends were trimmed by 8 bases and 4 bases, with 18 bases remaining between them. The germline gives CDR1 LGHNA, CDR2 YNFKEQ. There are 15 residues in the CDR3. CDR3 nucleotide sequence: TGTGCCAGCGGGGGCCTGGGGAAAGGGAATCAGCCCCAGCATTTT. Protein: CASGGLGKGNQPQHF.

The chain couples TRBV10-3 to TRBJ1-6; 8 nucleotides line up with TRBD1. V trimming: 5 bases; J trimming: 7 bases; junction bases outside the gene matches: 7. The CDR3 extends over 15 amino acids. Germline loops: CDR1 ENHRY, CDR2 SYGVKD. CDR3 in DNA: TGTGCCATCAGTTGGGACAGGCCCCGAAATTCACCCCTCCACTTT. Amino acid sequence: CAISWDRPRNSPLHF.

The chain is built from TRBV21-1 and TRBJ2-7; the D call in the table, TRBD2, was not verified against the DNA. TRBV21-1 is reported as a pseudogene. The CDR3 runs to 20 residues. This chain's CDR3 is CASSKEGASGSRGTIDEQYF. Written as DNA, the CDR3 is TGTGCCAGCAGCAAAGAAGGCGCTAGCGGGAGTCGCGGTACCATAGACGAGCAGTACTTC.

This clone occurred once. This chain links TRBV2 with TRBJ1-2; no firm D call. Germline V gene data show CDR1 as SNHLY and CDR2 as FYNNEI. CDR3 length: 14 amino acids. V gave up 3 bases and J gave up 5 bases, with 13 bases separating them. The CDR3, as DNA: TGTGCCAGCAGTGAGCTAGCAGCTTATTATGGCTACACCTTC. Translated, it gives CASSELAAYYGYTF.

Written as DNA, the CDR3 is TGTGCCAGTAGTATGGGATCAGGTAATCAGCCCCAGCATTTT. It codes for CASSMGSGNQPQHF. The chain joins TRBV19 to TRBJ1-5; no definite D call. V lost 3 bases and J 4 bases, leaving 10 bases between the germline ends. Germline CDR1 reads LNHDA; CDR2 reads SQIVND (reference sequence). The CDR3 is 14 amino acids.

The J gene is TRBJ1-4, the V gene TRBV18; 7 bases line up with TRBD1. CDR3 size: 16 residues. Unmatched junction bases numbered 13, after V lost 5 bases and J lost 7 bases. Germline lookup yields CDR1 KGHSH and CDR2 LQKENI. The chain's CDR3 is CASSSENRGGSEKLFF. DNA for the CDR3: TGTGCCAGCTCATCTGAAAACAGGGGAGGCTCTGAAAAACTGTTTTTT.